This passage covers 8 T cell receptor beta chains from one sample sequenced in a study of shared clonotypes between healthy human individuals (dated by TCRdb to about 2020). To prepare the library, the immunoSEQ multiplex PCR assay was applied. TCRdb re-hosts the immuneACCESS table, in-frame sequences only. Its copies lack some clones; in the studies checked, an unresolved V gene accounts for under half of them, and the cause for the rest is not known. Across this sample there are 190,000 or so clones, with 65% to 80% seen only once. The ten top clones hold under 11% of the sample. Input material: memory CD4+ T cells sorted from blood. The intended sense of this specimen's cell subset or site label: CD45RA-negative fraction. All receptors come from a man aged 25-45 years in good health.

The CDR3 bases are TGTGCCAGCCATTCCCGGGACAGAAATTACGAGCAGTACTTC. Translating it yields CASHSRDRNYEQYF. This rearrangement joins TRBV6-1 to TRBJ2-7; 7 nucleotides match TRBD1. The CDR3 has 14 amino acids. The germline V gene has CDR1 MNHNS and CDR2 SASEGT. V trimming: 8 bases; J trimming: 4 bases; junction bases outside the gene matches: 11.

The V and J genes are TRBV29-1 and TRBJ1-5; D might be TRBD1 (5 bases). Germline values: CDR1 SQVTM, CDR2 ANQGSEA. The V gene lost 6 bases and the J gene lost 4 bases, with 10 bases spanning the gap. This CDR3 has 12 amino acids. The CDR3: CSVGDGNQPQHF. The CDR3 nucleotides are TGCAGCGTGGGGGACGGAAATCAGCCCCAGCATTTT.

This clone was counted a few times. V is TRBV7-2 and J is TRBJ2-5; 7 bases agree with TRBD1. The V segment lost 3 bases and the J segment 6 bases; nucleotides outside the gene matches: 7. CDR3 length: 14 residues. CDR1 and CDR2 (germline): SGHTA, FQGNSA. The CDR3 coding sequence is TGTGCCAGCAGCTTGAACGGACAGGTCCAGACCCAGTACTTC. As protein: CASSLNGQVQTQYF.

V and J are TRBV5-4 and TRBJ1-3, with D possibly matching TRBD1 (6 bases). The ends were cut back, 2 bases at V and 4 bases at J, with 13 bases in the middle. This CDR3 region has 15 residues. CDR1 is SGHNT and CDR2 is YYREEE in the germline V gene (reference sequence). As DNA, the CDR3 is TGTGCCAGCAGCTTTTCACCAGGGGTGGGAAACACCATATATTTT. Translating it yields CASSFSPGVGNTIYF.

The CDR3 loop is CASLYSGTGPTEAFF. CDR3 DNA: TGTGCCAGCCTATACTCCGGGACAGGGCCCACTGAAGCTTTCTTT. The chain couples TRBV28 to TRBJ1-1, with 9 bases matching TRBD1. The CDR3 runs to 15 residues. Per the germline V gene, CDR1 is MDHEN and CDR2 is SYDVKM. The V segment lost 8 bases and the J segment 4 bases; nucleotides outside the gene matches: 11.

The rearrangement joins TRBV27 to TRBJ2-3; 7 nucleotides match TRBD1. Unmatched junction bases numbered 5, after V lost 3 bases and J lost 2 bases. Germline lookup yields CDR1 MNHEY and CDR2 SMNVEV (reference sequence). The CDR3 is made up of 15 amino acids. As DNA, the CDR3 is TGTGCCAGCAGTTTGGGCAGGGGGAACACAGATACGCAGTATTTT. It codes for CASSLGRGNTDTQYF.

The chain is built from TRBV9 and TRBJ2-2; 8 bases fit TRBD2. This CDR3 spans 16 amino acids. The germline CDR1 and CDR2 sequences are SGDLS and YYNGEE. V lost 0 bases to trimming and J lost 1 base; unmatched junction nucleotides: 2. The CDR3 nucleotides are TGTGCCAGCAGCGTAGGAAGCGGGGGGAACACCGGGGAGCTGTTTTTT. Protein product: CASSVGSGGNTGELFF.

This clone showed up just once. The V gene is TRBV9, the J gene TRBJ1-3; maybe TRBD1 (5 bases). Per germline, CDR1 SGDLS and CDR2 YYNGEE. This CDR3 region has 15 residues. Between the trimmed V and J ends, which lost 0 bases and 1 base, there was a span of 8 bases. CDR3 bases: TGTGCCAGCAGCGTAGTAGGGGTTTCTGGAAACACCATATATTTT. It specifies CASSVVGVSGNTIYF. Complete variable domain (other parts from reference TRBV9 and TRBJ1-3): DSGVTQTPKHLITATGQRVTLRCSPRSGDLSVYWYQQSLDQGLQFLIQYYNGEERAKGNILERFSAQQFPDLHSELNLSSLELGDSALYFCASSVVGVSGNTIYFGEGSWLTVV.